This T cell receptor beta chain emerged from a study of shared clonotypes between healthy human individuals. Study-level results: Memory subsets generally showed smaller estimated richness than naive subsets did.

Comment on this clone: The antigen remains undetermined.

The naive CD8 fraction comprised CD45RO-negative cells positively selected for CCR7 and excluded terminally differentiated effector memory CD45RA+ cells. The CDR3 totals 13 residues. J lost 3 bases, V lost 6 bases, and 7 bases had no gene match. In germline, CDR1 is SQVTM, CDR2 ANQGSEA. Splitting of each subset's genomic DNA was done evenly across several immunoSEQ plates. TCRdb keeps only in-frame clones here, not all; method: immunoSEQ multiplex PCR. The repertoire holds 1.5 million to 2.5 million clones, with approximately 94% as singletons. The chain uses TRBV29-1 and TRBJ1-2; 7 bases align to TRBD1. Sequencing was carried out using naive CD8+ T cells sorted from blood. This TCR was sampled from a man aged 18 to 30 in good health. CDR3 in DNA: TGCAGCGTCCCAGCCAGGGGGGACTATGGCTACACCTTC. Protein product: CSVPARGDYGYTF.